These 27 T cell receptor beta chains were sequenced from one sample in a study of Tregs in tolerant kidney transplant recipients. Generated by immunoSEQ multiplex PCR, the TCRdb table keeps only in-frame clones and is missing some. The sample has about 50,000 clones, roughly 89% seen once; the top ten hold around 15%. The nonmyeloablative bone marrow transplants came from related graft donors, with transient mixed chimerism. Sample: CD8+ T cells from blood (PBMCs), taken 12 months after the transplant. These receptors were collected from a human patient who received a combined kidney and bone marrow transplant. Among the T cells, some may be from the graft donor.

The CDR3 DNA reads as TGTGCCAGCAAGGACAGGGTTTACAATGAGCAGTTCTTC. Translating gives CASKDRVYNEQFF. V is TRBV6-1 and J is TRBJ2-1; TRBD1 matches at 8 bases. This CDR3 region has 13 residues. The V gene's germline CDR1 is MNHNS and CDR2 SASEGT. V lost 7 bases and J lost 4; bases outside the gene matches: 3.

The chain recombines TRBV27 with TRBJ2-5; 12 nucleotides line up with TRBD2. Germline CDR1 is MNHEY and CDR2 is SMNVEV (reference sequence). This CDR3 comprises 15 residues. Losses at the gene ends were 3 bases for V and 4 bases for J; bases not matched to a gene: 3. The CDR3 is CASSLGTSGLETQYF. The CDR3 DNA is TGTGCCAGCAGTTTGGGGACTAGCGGGCTAGAGACCCAGTACTTC.

CDR3 sequence reads: CASSLNRGARPYEQYF. The CDR3 bases are TGTGCCAGCAGCCTAAACCGGGGGGCCAGACCCTACGAGCAGTACTTC. This sequence joins TRBV7-9 and TRBJ2-5; tentative D call: TRBD2 (7 bases). The last part of the DNA fits TRBJ2-7 better; the J call may be wrong. CDR3 size: 16 residues. From germline, CDR1 is SEHNR and CDR2 FQNEAQ (reference sequence).

CDR3: CASSLIGLADQETQYF. The CDR3 DNA follows: TGTGCCAGCAGCTTAATTGGACTAGCCGATCAAGAGACCCAGTACTTC. This chain links TRBV7-6 with TRBJ2-5, with 8 bases matching TRBD2. This CDR3 contains 16 residues. V lost 2 bases to trimming and J lost 2 bases; unmatched junction nucleotides: 7. In germline, CDR1 is SGHVS, CDR2 FNYEAQ. The complete variable domain, with remaining parts taken from reference TRBV7-6 and TRBJ2-5, reads GAGVSQSPRYKVTKRGQDVALRCDPISGHVSLYWYRQALGQGPEFLTYFNYEAQQDKSGLPNDRFSAERPEGSISTLTIQRTEQRDSAMYRCASSLIGLADQETQYFGPGTRLLVL.

V usage is TRBV6-1 and J usage is TRBJ2-6; D is uncertain. The germline V gene encodes CDR1 MNHNS and CDR2 SASEGT. V lost 1 base and J lost 0, with 13 bases in between. This CDR3 has 18 amino acids. The CDR3 is CASSEVSRRISGANVLTF. CDR3 nucleotides: TGTGCCAGCAGTGAAGTTTCAAGGAGAATCTCTGGGGCCAACGTCCTGACTTTC.

The chain couples TRBV27 to TRBJ2-5; D might be TRBD1 (6 bases). The J call may be faulty, since TRBJ2-7 better matches the DNA end. The CDR3 sequence is 16 residues long. Germline CDR1 and CDR2: MNHEY and SMNVEV (reference sequence). The CDR3 nucleotides read TGTGCCAGCAGATCGACCTTGACAGGTCTATCCTACGAGCAGTACTTC. Translating it yields CASRSTLTGLSYEQYF.

The chain employs TRBV5-6 and TRBJ2-2, with TRBD2 matching 11 bases. The CDR3 consists of 16 residues. Looked up from germline, CDR1 is SGHDT and CDR2 is YYEEEE. The junction had 2 bases not matched to a gene; V was cut back by 0 bases and J by 4 bases. CDR3 loop: CASSLAGTSGTGELFF. The CDR3 coding sequence is TGTGCCAGCAGCTTGGCCGGGACTAGCGGCACCGGGGAGCTGTTTTTT.

The J gene is TRBJ2-1, the V gene TRBV7-6; 9 nucleotides match TRBD1. CDR1 SGHVS and CDR2 FNYEAQ come from the germline V gene. J was trimmed by 7 bases and V by 1 base; bases with no gene match: 8. CDR3 size: 16 residues. Here the CDR3 reads CASSLGTVTGGNEQFF. CDR3 coding DNA: TGTGCCAGCAGCTTAGGGACCGTGACAGGGGGAAATGAGCAGTTCTTC.

The V call is TRBV11-3, the J call TRBJ2-7; 7 nucleotides agree with TRBD2. Looked up from germline, CDR1 is SGHNT and CDR2 is YENEEA. The CDR3 is 15 amino acids. J lost 4 bases, V lost 6 bases, and 12 bases had no gene match. CDR3 DNA: TGTGCCAGCAGTTATGGGGAGGGGCAGAATTACGAGCAGTACTTC. Encoded protein: CASSYGEGQNYEQYF.

V and J are TRBV7-9 and TRBJ2-1; 7 nucleotides agree with TRBD1. Germline V lookup: CDR1 SEHNR, CDR2 FQNEAQ (reference sequence). CDR3 size: 14 residues. Germline trimming cut 5 bases from V and 1 base from J; bases unmatched to any gene: 2. For the CDR3, the DNA is TGTGCCAGCAGCCCAGGGGGTTCCTACAATGAGCAGTTCTTC. Translated, it gives CASSPGGSYNEQFF.

This chain links TRBV15 with TRBJ2-3; 13 bases align to TRBD2. The CDR3 has 20 amino acids. Germline CDR1 reads LNHNV; CDR2 reads YYDKDF (reference sequence). V lost 4 bases and J lost 0; bases outside the gene matches: 13. The CDR3 DNA is TGTGCCACCAGCATCCCCCGGACCGGGACTAGCGGGACCAGCACAGATACGCAGTATTTT. Translated, it gives CATSIPRTGTSGTSTDTQYF.

The chain links TRBV7-2 to TRBJ1-2; 8 bases are a match to TRBD1. The CDR3 is 15 residues long. V trimming: 3 bases; J trimming: 4 bases; junction bases outside the gene matches: 7. Germline CDR1 is SGHTA and CDR2 is FQGNSA. The CDR3 spells CASSLGTGLSYGYTF. The CDR3 DNA sequence: TGTGCCAGCAGCTTGGGGACAGGCCTATCCTATGGCTACACCTTC.

This rearrangement joins TRBV9 to TRBJ2-2; 13 nucleotides match TRBD2. The CDR3 length is 18 residues. Germline V lookup: CDR1 SGDLS, CDR2 YYNGEE. Unmatched junction bases numbered 8, after V lost 3 bases and J lost 3 bases. For the CDR3, the DNA is TGTGCCAGCAGCGCGACTAGCGGGGGGTCGGGGGACACCGGGGAGCTGTTTTTT. Translating it yields CASSATSGGSGDTGELFF.

The chain employs TRBV29-1 and TRBJ2-2; no clear D. Germline V gene sequence: CDR1 SQVTM, CDR2 ANQGSEA. The CDR3 extends over 13 amino acids. V lost 2 bases to trimming and J lost 1 base, with 5 bases between them. The CDR3 DNA is TGCAGCGTTGAATTAGTGAACACCGGGGAGCTGTTTTTT. This encodes CSVELVNTGELFF.

J is TRBJ1-1 and V is TRBV6-6; D not certain. Trimming cost V 10 bases and J 2 bases, with 14 bases left between them. Germline V gives CDR1 MNHNY, CDR2 SVGAGI (reference sequence). CDR3 length equals 13 residues. The CDR3 nucleotides are TGTGCCATCGGTGGTTCGGTCAACACTGAAGCTTTCTTT. This sequence encodes CAIGGSVNTEAFF.

This rearrangement joins TRBV13 to TRBJ2-7, with D hard to call. V lost 1 base and J lost 6, with 7 bases in between. This CDR3 has 12 amino acids. Looked up from germline, CDR1 is PRHDT and CDR2 is FYEKMQ (reference sequence). DNA of the CDR3: TGTGCCAGCAGCTTAGAGGCGGCCGAGCAGTACTTC. Translation gives CASSLEAAEQYF.

CDR3 coding DNA: TGTGCCAGCAGCGTGGGCTACAATAATTATTATGGCTACACCTTC. It is translated as CASSVGYNNYYGYTF. The V call is TRBV9, the J call TRBJ1-2; D is unresolved. The V end lost 2 bases, the J end lost 5 bases, and 16 bases lay between the germline ends. Germline lookup yields CDR1 SGDLS and CDR2 YYNGEE. CDR3 length: 15 residues.

The V gene is TRBV9, the J gene TRBJ2-7; 10 nucleotides agree with TRBD1. The CDR3 is 15 residues long. J was trimmed by 5 bases and V by 4 bases; bases with no gene match: 9. Per the germline V gene, CDR1 is SGDLS and CDR2 is YYNGEE. The CDR3 here is CASSPPGTGAHEQYF. The CDR3 nucleotides read TGTGCCAGCAGCCCCCCCGGGACAGGGGCCCACGAGCAGTACTTC. Supplemented by reference TRBV9 and TRBJ2-7, the full variable domain reads DSGVTQTPKHLITATGQRVTLRCSPRSGDLSVYWYQQSLDQGLQFLIQYYNGEERAKGNILERFSAQQFPDLHSELNLSSLELGDSALYFCASSPPGTGAHEQYFGPGTRLTVT.

The J gene is TRBJ1-1, the V gene TRBV9; TRBD1 agrees at 7 bases. The CDR3 is made up of 14 amino acids. The germline V gene encodes CDR1 SGDLS and CDR2 YYNGEE. V dropped 4 bases and J dropped 6; count of bases not matched to a gene: 9. CDR3 loop: CASSPPGQIPEAFF. For the CDR3, the DNA is TGTGCCAGCAGCCCTCCGGGACAGATCCCTGAAGCTTTCTTT.

This clone was observed a few times. The gene calls are TRBV7-8 and TRBJ1-5; TRBD1 agrees at 7 bases. V shed 1 base, J shed 4 bases, and the junction held 10 bases outside the gene matches. This CDR3 has 17 residues. Germline V lookup: CDR1 SGHVS, CDR2 FQNEAQ. The CDR3 loop reads CASSLVPMTGLNQPQHF. The CDR3 DNA sequence: TGTGCCAGCAGCTTAGTTCCTATGACAGGGCTTAATCAGCCCCAGCATTTT.

The V gene is TRBV27, the J gene TRBJ2-7; TRBD1 matches 8 bases. Germline-derived CDR1 and CDR2 are MNHEY and SMNVEV (reference sequence). This CDR3 is built from 15 residues. V shed 4 bases, J shed 7 bases, and the junction held 12 bases outside the gene matches. CDR3 sequence reads: CASSYSWGQAREQYF. The CDR3 nucleotides are TGTGCCAGCAGTTATTCTTGGGGACAGGCTCGAGAGCAGTACTTC.

To note about this clone: The germline gene is not matched at one end of the junction; a read error may be the cause. The chain joins TRBV4-1 to TRBJ2-7, with 7 bases aligning to TRBD2. CDR1 is MGHRA, CDR2 YSYEKL, per germline. This CDR3 is 15 amino acids long. The CDR3 spells CASSQDDREAPLVHF. Here the CDR3 DNA reads TGCGCCAGCAGCCAAGATGACCGGGAGGCCCCTCTAGTGCACTTC.

This chain links TRBV4-3 with TRBJ2-1; 11 bases map to TRBD2. V lost 0 bases, J lost 2 bases, and 3 bases stayed unmatched. CDR1 is LGHNA, CDR2 YSLEER, per germline. This CDR3 region has 17 residues. This CDR3 reads CASSQDLAGGPYNEQFF. The CDR3 coding sequence is TGCGCCAGCAGCCAAGATTTAGCGGGAGGGCCCTACAATGAGCAGTTCTTC.

This chain joins TRBV7-6 and TRBJ2-5; the D gene is possibly TRBD1 (6 bases). Trimming pared 4 bases from V and 3 bases from J, leaving 18 bases between. This CDR3 has 16 residues. Germline V gene sequence: CDR1 SGHVS, CDR2 FNYEAQ. This chain's CDR3 is CASSSTEWTVEETQYF. The CDR3 bases are TGTGCCAGCAGCTCTACTGAATGGACAGTCGAAGAGACCCAGTACTTC. The full variable domain, its missing parts supplied by reference TRBV7-6 and TRBJ2-5, is GAGVSQSPRYKVTKRGQDVALRCDPISGHVSLYWYRQALGQGPEFLTYFNYEAQQDKSGLPNDRFSAERPEGSISTLTIQRTEQRDSAMYRCASSSTEWTVEETQYFGPGTRLLVL.

The chain employs TRBV4-1 and TRBJ1-2; D is uncertain. The germline V gene has CDR1 MGHRA and CDR2 YSYEKL. The ends were cut back, 0 bases at V and 2 bases at J, with 4 bases in the middle. The CDR3 is 13 residues long. CDR3 sequence reads: CASSQDQNYGYTF. DNA for the CDR3: TGCGCCAGCAGCCAAGATCAGAACTATGGCTACACCTTC.

The J gene is TRBJ2-2, the V gene TRBV27, with D possibly being TRBD1 (6 bases). Germline CDR1 reads MNHEY; CDR2 reads SMNVEV (reference sequence). Trimming took off 4 bases at V and 1 base at J, with 10 bases between the two ends. This CDR3 is built from 15 residues. CDR3: CASSSGVGNTGELFF. The DNA for the CDR3 is TGTGCCAGCAGTTCAGGGGTGGGGAACACCGGGGAGCTGTTTTTT.

This chain links TRBV4-2 with TRBJ2-7; D is ambiguous. The ends were cut back, 2 bases at V and 0 bases at J, with 5 bases in the middle. This CDR3 region has 13 residues. CDR1 and CDR2 from the germline V gene are LGHNA and YNFKEQ. The CDR3 loop reads CASSQFHSYEQYF. The CDR3 coding sequence is TGTGCCAGCAGCCAATTCCACTCCTACGAGCAGTACTTC.